These 30 T cell receptor beta chains came from one sample sequenced in a study of shared clonotypes between healthy human individuals. The assay was immunoSEQ multiplex PCR, and TCRdb's table has in-frame clones only and misses some. This sample has nearly 1,000,000 clones; around 80% occur once, and the top ten carry around 1.4%. Sequenced sample: memory CD4+ T cells sorted from blood. Specified subset: CD45RA-negative fraction. The source of these receptors is a man between 18 and 29 years old in good health.

V and J are TRBV2 and TRBJ2-3; no clear D gene. The CDR3 loop spans 11 amino acids. V was shortened by 7 bases and J by 4 bases, with 6 bases between the two germline ends. Germline V gene sequence: CDR1 SNHLY, CDR2 FYNNEI. The CDR3 loop reads CASTESDTQYF. In DNA form, the CDR3 reads TGTGCCAGCACAGAGTCAGATACGCAGTATTTT.

This clone has more than one count but fewer than ten. The sample carries other DNA sequences with the same CDR3. This chain links TRBV9 with TRBJ1-1; D uncertain. Germline V gene data show CDR1 as SGDLS and CDR2 as YYNGEE. The CDR3 sequence is 14 residues long. V was trimmed by 0 bases and J by 2 bases, leaving 8 bases between them. The DNA for the CDR3 is TGTGCCAGCAGCGTAGGGCAGATAAACACTGAAGCTTTCTTT. Translated, it gives CASSVGQINTEAFF.

J is TRBJ1-2 and V is TRBV30; 7 bases line up with TRBD1. The V and J ends lost 2 bases and 7 bases, in that order; junction bases with no gene match: 7. Germline V CDR1 and CDR2: GTSNPN, SVGIG (reference sequence). The CDR3 is 13 residues long. The CDR3 DNA reads TGTGCCTGGAGTTTGACAGGGCTGGCTGGCTACACCTTC. This gives the protein CAWSLTGLAGYTF.

This sequence joins TRBV19 and TRBJ1-6; D gene ambiguous. Looked up from germline, CDR1 is LNHDA and CDR2 is SQIVND (reference sequence). Trimming left V 7 bases short and J 6 bases short, with 13 bases between. This CDR3 has 14 residues. The chain's CDR3 is CASNKGFGNSPLHF. The CDR3 nucleotides read TGTGCCAGTAACAAAGGGTTTGGTAATTCACCCCTCCACTTT. Using reference TRBV19 and TRBJ1-6 for the parts outside the CDR3, the full variable domain is DGGITQSPKYLFRKEGQNVTLSCEQNLNHDAMYWYRQDPGQGLRLIYYSQIVNDFQKGDIAEGYSVSREKKESFPLTVTSAQKNPTAFYLCASNKGFGNSPLHFGNGTRLTVT.

The chain uses TRBV7-8 and TRBJ1-1; D remains unclear. The V end lost 3 bases, the J end lost 2 bases, and 7 bases lay between the germline ends. Germline V lookup: CDR1 SGHVS, CDR2 FQNEAQ. The CDR3 is 13 residues long. CDR3 nucleotides: TGTGCCAGCAGCTTTGGACCTAACACTGAAGCTTTCTTT. Translating it yields CASSFGPNTEAFF.

The rearrangement joins TRBV18 to TRBJ1-2; D call uncertain. The length of the CDR3 is 15 residues. Trimming removed 3 bases at V and 7 bases at J, with 18 bases between. From germline, CDR1 is KGHSH and CDR2 LQKENI. The CDR3 loop is CASSPEPMSSSGYTF. The CDR3 nucleotides are TGTGCCAGCTCACCGGAGCCCATGAGTTCGAGTGGCTACACCTTC.

This clone has only a few counts. This chain uses TRBV5-6 with TRBJ1-2; TRBD1 is a possible D gene (6 bases). In germline, CDR1 is SGHDT, CDR2 YYEEEE. This CDR3 has 15 amino acids. Trimming removed 0 bases at V and 8 bases at J, with 17 bases between. The CDR3: CASSLATSGGRGYTF. As DNA, the CDR3 is TGTGCCAGCAGCTTGGCTACATCCGGGGGCCGCGGCTACACCTTC. Using reference TRBV5-6 and TRBJ1-2 for the parts outside the CDR3, the full variable domain is DAGVTQSPTHLIKTRGQQVTLRCSPKSGHDTVSWYQQALGQGPQFIFQYYEEEERQRGNFPDRFSGHQFPNYSSELNVNALLLGDSALYLCASSLATSGGRGYTFGSGTRLTVV.

The rearrangement uses TRBV19 and TRBJ2-3; no firm D call. This CDR3 comprises 13 residues. V was pared by 6 bases and J by 0 bases, with 7 bases between. Germline CDR1 and CDR2: LNHDA and SQIVND (reference sequence). The CDR3 protein is CASRLTSTDTQYF. The DNA of the CDR3 is TGTGCCAGTAGACTGACGAGCACAGATACGCAGTATTTT.

CDR3 loop: CASSQDIWPYNEQFF. CDR3 in DNA: TGCGCCAGCAGCCAAGATATCTGGCCCTACAATGAGCAGTTCTTC. This chain connects TRBV4-1 to TRBJ2-1; D not certain. CDR1 and CDR2 (germline): MGHRA, YSYEKL. V was pared by 0 bases and J by 2 bases, with 8 bases between. The CDR3 is made up of 15 amino acids.

As regards this clone: The sample carries other DNA sequences with the same CDR3. The chain uses TRBV7-3 and TRBJ2-2; 7 nucleotides align to TRBD2. Germline CDR1 is SGHTA and CDR2 is FQGTGA. The CDR3 has 13 residues. The trim removed 5 bases at V and 6 bases at J, leaving 3 bases unmatched. The DNA for the CDR3 is TGTGCCAGCAGCCCTCGGGAGGCCGGGGAGCTGTTTTTT. The encoded protein is CASSPREAGELFF.

This chain links TRBV29-1 with TRBJ2-7; the D is unclear. Germline V gene data show CDR1 as SQVTM and CDR2 as ANQGSEA. The CDR3 consists of 12 residues. The V end lost 6 bases, the J end lost 4 bases, and 13 bases lay between the germline ends. The CDR3, as DNA: TGCAGCGTGGGAACGACGGGTTACGAGCAGTACTTC. Residues: CSVGTTGYEQYF.

V is TRBV13 and J is TRBJ2-3; 9 positions match TRBD2. This CDR3 spans 16 amino acids. The V gene end was trimmed by 0 bases and the J gene end by 2 bases; junction bases not matched to a gene: 3. Germline V lookup: CDR1 PRHDT, CDR2 FYEKMQ (reference sequence). The CDR3 nucleotides are TGTGCCAGCAGCTTAGGGACTAGCGGAACCACAGATACGCAGTATTTT. Its protein is CASSLGTSGTTDTQYF. The variable domain in full, with the rest retrieved from reference TRBV13 and TRBJ2-3, is AAGVIQSPRHLIKEKRETATLKCYPIPRHDTVYWYQQGPGQDPQFLISFYEKMQSDKGSIPDRFSAQQFSDYHSELNMSSLELGDSALYFCASSLGTSGTTDTQYFGPGTRLTVL.

V gene TRBV5-1 combines with J gene TRBJ2-7, with TRBD1 matching 8 bases. Unmatched junction bases numbered 7, after V lost 2 bases and J lost 3 bases. Per the germline V gene, CDR1 is SGHRS and CDR2 is YFSETQ. The CDR3 sequence is 15 residues long. This CDR3 reads CASSFVGGQVYEQYF. In DNA, the CDR3 is TGCGCCAGCAGCTTCGTCGGGGGACAGGTCTACGAGCAGTACTTC. Full variable domain (rest looked up from reference TRBV5-1 and TRBJ2-7): KAGVTQTPRYLIKTRGQQVTLSCSPISGHRSVSWYQQTPGQGLQFLFEYFSETQRNKGNFPGRFSGRQFSNSRSEMNVSTLELGDSALYLCASSFVGGQVYEQYFGPGTRLTVT.

This chain uses TRBV6-4 with TRBJ1-1; D unclear. Looked up from germline, CDR1 is MRHNA and CDR2 is SNTAGT. This CDR3 is built from 13 residues. V was trimmed by 6 bases and J by 0 bases, leaving 8 bases between them. The CDR3: CASSVTMNTEAFF. The CDR3 DNA follows: TGTGCCAGCAGCGTGACCATGAACACTGAAGCTTTCTTT.

Written as DNA, the CDR3 is TGTGCCAGCAGCCATATCGTTGACGCGAACACCGGGGAGCTGTTTTTT. Translating it yields CASSHIVDANTGELFF. The chain is built from TRBV7-9 and TRBJ2-2; D gene uncertain. The CDR3 spans 16 residues. V shed 5 bases and J shed 0 bases, with 13 bases lying between them. The germline CDR1 and CDR2 sequences are SEHNR and FQNEAQ (reference sequence).

The rearrangement joins TRBV14 to TRBJ1-6, with TRBD1 identical over 8 bases. Trimming removed 4 bases from V and 6 bases from J; junction bases left unmatched: 8. CDR3 length equals 16 residues. Germline V gene lookup returns CDR1 SGHDN and CDR2 FVKESK. CDR3 in amino acids: CASSLGTGRPNSPLHF. The CDR3 bases are TGTGCCAGCAGCCTCGGGACAGGACGGCCTAATTCACCCCTCCACTTT.

The chain carries TRBV7-2 and TRBJ1-1, with D possibly TRBD1 on 5 matching bases. The CDR3 length is 13 residues. V lost 3 bases, J lost 5 bases, and 10 bases lay in between. The V gene's germline CDR1 is SGHTA and CDR2 FQGNSA. CDR3 loop: CASSFSGRTEAFF. The CDR3 DNA sequence: TGTGCCAGCAGCTTTTCGGGACGGACTGAAGCTTTCTTT.

The genes are TRBV10-2 and TRBJ1-3; a possible D gene is TRBD1 (5 bases). The CDR3 contains 15 residues. Per the germline V gene, CDR1 is WSHSY and CDR2 is SAAADI. V dropped 1 base and J dropped 2 bases, with 9 bases sitting between them. The CDR3 DNA reads TGCGCCAGCAGTGAGTTGGGGCTAGCTGGAAACACCATATATTTT. It yields the protein CASSELGLAGNTIYF.

The chain is built from TRBV5-1 and TRBJ1-1; 8 bases line up with TRBD1. This CDR3 has 14 residues. The V gene end was trimmed by 4 bases and the J gene end by 2 bases; junction bases not matched to a gene: 4. Germline CDR1 and CDR2: SGHRS and YFSETQ. This chain's CDR3 is CASSNGQGNTEAFF. The CDR3 DNA follows: TGCGCCAGCAGCAACGGACAGGGTAACACTGAAGCTTTCTTT.

This clone was seen repeatedly, ten times or more. The identical CDR3 is also encoded by other nucleotide sequences in the sample. V gene TRBV30 combines with J gene TRBJ1-1, with unresolved D. The V end was cut by 5 bases, the J end by 0 bases, with 10 bases between. The CDR3 has 13 residues. The germline gives CDR1 GTSNPN, CDR2 SVGIG (reference sequence). The CDR3 bases are TGTGCCTGGCGAGGAGACGTGAACACTGAAGCTTTCTTT. This codes for CAWRGDVNTEAFF.

V is TRBV5-1 and J is TRBJ2-5, with TRBD2 matching 7 bases. J was trimmed by 5 bases and V by 3 bases; bases with no gene match: 13. The CDR3 contains 16 residues. Germline CDR1 and CDR2: SGHRS and YFSETQ. CDR3 in DNA: TGCGCCAGCAGCTCGGGGAGCGCGGGAGTGTCGGAGACCCAGTACTTC. Translating gives CASSSGSAGVSETQYF.

A word on this clone: The same CDR3 also results from other DNA sequences found in this sample. The rearrangement joins TRBV9 to TRBJ1-4, with 7 nucleotides matching TRBD1. Germline trimming cut 4 bases from V and 5 bases from J; bases unmatched to any gene: 8. CDR1 and CDR2 from the germline V gene are SGDLS and YYNGEE. The CDR3 is made up of 15 amino acids. CDR3 coding DNA: TGTGCCAGCAGCCCCAGGACAGGAACAAATGAAAAACTGTTTTTT. It encodes CASSPRTGTNEKLFF.

The chain is built from TRBV6-1 and TRBJ2-7; TRBD1 agrees at 10 bases. Germline V gives CDR1 MNHNS, CDR2 SASEGT. The ends lost 4 bases at V and 9 bases at J; junction bases unmatched: 9. The CDR3 consists of 14 residues. DNA of the CDR3: TGTGCCAGCAGTGTAAAGACAGGGGGCGTGGCGCAGTACTTC. Encoded protein: CASSVKTGGVAQYF.

The rearrangement links TRBV5-1 to TRBJ1-2, with D tentatively TRBD1 (5 bases). CDR3 size: 16 residues. Trimming stripped 1 base from V and 8 bases from J, with 21 bases between. Germline CDR1 and CDR2: SGHRS and YFSETQ. The chain's CDR3 is CASSLTGTASVWGYTF. DNA of the CDR3: TGCGCCAGCAGCTTGACCGGGACGGCGTCGGTATGGGGCTACACCTTC. Full variable domain (rest looked up from reference TRBV5-1 and TRBJ1-2): KAGVTQTPRYLIKTRGQQVTLSCSPISGHRSVSWYQQTPGQGLQFLFEYFSETQRNKGNFPGRFSGRQFSNSRSEMNVSTLELGDSALYLCASSLTGTASVWGYTFGSGTRLTVV.

A word on this clone: Given a much more abundant clone one base away, this may be a read error. Other nucleotide sequences from this sample produce the same CDR3. The rearrangement uses TRBV7-2 and TRBJ1-2; 9 bases fit TRBD1. Looked up from germline, CDR1 is SGHTA and CDR2 is FQGNSA. The V segment lost 5 bases and the J segment 4 bases; nucleotides outside the gene matches: 2. This CDR3 spans 13 amino acids. CDR3 DNA sequence: TGTGCCAGCAGCCCGGACAGGGGCTATGGCTACACCTTC. Amino acid sequence: CASSPDRGYGYTF.

In this sample, this clone turned up a few times. This specimen includes other DNA sequences encoding the same CDR3. J is TRBJ1-2 and V is TRBV28; D gene unclear. This CDR3 is built from 14 residues. Trimming pared 5 bases from V and 2 bases from J, leaving 12 bases between. The germline gives CDR1 MDHEN, CDR2 SYDVKM. CDR3 sequence: CASSPRTENYGYTF. In nucleotides, the CDR3 is TGTGCCAGCAGTCCCCGGACGGAAAACTATGGCTACACCTTC.

V usage is TRBV5-1 and J usage is TRBJ1-3; TRBD1 is a possible D gene (5 bases). Looked up from germline, CDR1 is SGHRS and CDR2 is YFSETQ. Trimming left V 2 bases short and J 0 bases short, with 9 bases between. The CDR3 has 15 residues. The CDR3: CASSFGGNSGNTIYF. The CDR3, as DNA: TGCGCCAGCAGCTTTGGGGGGAACTCTGGAAACACCATATATTTT.

The chain combines TRBV27 with TRBJ1-2; TRBD1 aligns across 8 bases. The germline V gene has CDR1 MNHEY and CDR2 SMNVEV (reference sequence). The CDR3 has 17 amino acids. The ends lost 6 bases at V and 3 bases at J; junction bases unmatched: 15. The CDR3 coding sequence is TGTGCCAGCAGGGGAACACCGAGGACAGGGCAGGACTATGGCTACACCTTC. This encodes CASRGTPRTGQDYGYTF.

V gene TRBV30 combines with J gene TRBJ1-2; D might be TRBD1 (5 bases). The CDR3 runs 14 residues. The V end lost 4 bases, the J end lost 4 bases, and 16 bases lay between the germline ends. Germline CDR1 and CDR2: GTSNPN and SVGIG (reference sequence). This chain's CDR3 is CAWTFGGLGYGYTF. The CDR3 nucleotides read TGTGCCTGGACTTTCGGGGGTTTGGGCTATGGCTACACCTTC.

V and J are TRBV2 and TRBJ2-2, with 9 bases aligning to TRBD2. The V segment lost 10 bases and the J segment 4 bases; nucleotides outside the gene matches: 10. CDR3 size: 15 residues. The germline gives CDR1 SNHLY, CDR2 FYNNEI. CDR3 bases: TGTGCCACCGCGTCTAGCGGGAAGGGCACCGGGGAGCTGTTTTTT. This codes for CATASSGKGTGELFF.